One and the same sample provided the 10 T cell receptor beta chains below, sequenced in a study of TIL therapy for anti-PD-1-resistant metastatic lung cancer. Time point meaning: pre-treatment sample, taken before nivolumab and TIL therapy. Sequencing used immunoSEQ v3. Only in-frame clones appear in the TCRdb table, and some are missing; sequencing was by immunoSEQ multiplex PCR. The sample includes approximately 60,000 clones, about 81% of them seen just once. The sequencing here drew on blood, taken at baseline. Receptor source: a person aged 25 to 85 with non-small cell lung cancer.

The V gene is TRBV7-3, the J gene TRBJ2-1; D remains ambiguous. CDR3 length: 16 amino acids. V was clipped by 1 base and J by 0 bases, with 10 bases between them. The V gene's germline CDR1 is SGHTA and CDR2 FQGTGA. CDR3 nucleotide sequence: TGTGCCAGCAGCTTAATGGGCCAGAGCTCCTACAATGAGCAGTTCTTC. It codes for CASSLMGQSSYNEQFF.

The CDR3 loop reads CASSQWTGGNKNIQYF. CDR3 in DNA: TGTGCCAGCAGCCAATGGACAGGGGGTAACAAAAACATTCAGTACTTC. The chain employs TRBV14 and TRBJ2-4, with 10 bases that match TRBD1. Per the germline V gene, CDR1 is SGHDN and CDR2 is FVKESK. The CDR3 has 16 amino acids. J lost 3 bases, V lost 2 bases, and 4 bases had no gene match.

V and J are TRBV30 and TRBJ2-4, with D perhaps matching TRBD2 (6 bases). Germline V gene lookup returns CDR1 GTSNPN and CDR2 SVGIG (reference sequence). CDR3 length equals 13 residues. In DNA, the CDR3 is TGTGCTGGGGGGATCGGGGCCAAAAACATTCAGTACTTC. Residues: CAGGIGAKNIQYF.

This clone was counted once. The chain uses TRBV5-6 and TRBJ1-2; perhaps TRBD1 as D (5 bases). Trimming cost V 6 bases and J 6 bases, with 18 bases left between them. This CDR3 contains 14 residues. Germline CDR1 reads SGHDT; CDR2 reads YYEEEE. The CDR3 nucleotides read TGTGCCAGCAAACCGACAGCTCCCCTGGATGGCTACACCTTC. The encoded protein is CASKPTAPLDGYTF.

The CDR3 is CASSAAGTGKLFF. CDR3 coding DNA: TGTGCCAGCAGCGCCGCCGGGACAGGGAAACTGTTTTTT. V gene TRBV9 combines with J gene TRBJ1-4; TRBD1 matches at 9 bases. Germline CDR1 SGDLS, CDR2 YYNGEE. There are 13 residues in the CDR3. The ends lost 3 bases at V and 11 bases at J; junction bases unmatched: 5.

This clone was seen only once. This chain joins TRBV18 and TRBJ2-4; unclear D gene. The CDR3 consists of 14 residues. The germline V and J ends were trimmed by 5 bases and 0 bases, with 8 bases remaining between them. Germline V gene sequence: CDR1 KGHSH, CDR2 LQKENI. CDR3 amino acids: CASSENLAKNIQYF. In nucleotides, the CDR3 is TGTGCCAGCTCAGAGAATTTAGCCAAAAACATTCAGTACTTC.

J is TRBJ1-6 and V is TRBV7-2; 9 nucleotides match TRBD1. Germline values: CDR1 SGHTA, CDR2 FQGNSA. Germline trimming cut 5 bases from V and 7 bases from J; bases unmatched to any gene: 3. The CDR3 length is 14 residues. The CDR3 here is CASSQDRGNSPLHF. DNA for the CDR3: TGTGCCAGCAGCCAGGACAGGGGCAATTCACCCCTCCACTTT.

The genes are TRBV9 and TRBJ1-6; D is ambiguous. Germline loops: CDR1 SGDLS, CDR2 YYNGEE. The CDR3 length is 13 residues. Between the trimmed V and J ends, which lost 3 bases and 8 bases, there was a span of 9 bases. This CDR3 is CASSESPDSPLHF. CDR3 DNA: TGTGCCAGCAGCGAGTCCCCAGATTCACCCCTCCACTTT.

The chain has TRBV7-8 and TRBJ1-3; 7 nucleotides align to TRBD1. The CDR3 loop spans 19 amino acids. The ends lost 5 bases at V and 0 bases at J; junction bases unmatched: 16. Germline-derived CDR1 and CDR2 are SGHVS and FQNEAQ. CDR3 in DNA: TGTGCCAGCAGCGCAGGGACAGACTTCACACTTCACTCTGGAAACACCATATATTTT. This sequence encodes CASSAGTDFTLHSGNTIYF.

The gene calls are TRBV6-5 and TRBJ2-3; maybe TRBD2 (7 bases). Germline values: CDR1 MNHEY, CDR2 SVGAGI. The CDR3 runs to 15 residues. V was clipped by 0 bases and J by 6 bases, with 13 bases between them. DNA for the CDR3: TGTGCCAGCAGTTACTCGGGAGGGGGGGTTGATACGCAGTATTTT. This encodes CASSYSGGGVDTQYF.